This is a list of T cell receptor beta chains from one sample in a study of blood T cell repertoires in COVID-19. TCRdb's table, derived via immunoSEQ multiplex PCR, lists solely in-frame clones and lacks some. This sample has tens of thousands of clones, with around 88% found just once. The sample taken for sequencing was peripheral blood. The receptors here all came from a human donor with active COVID-19. The donor label of this sample is uncertain. Both conserved end residues are part of each CDR3. The D gene is left open where the match is weak. Clone sizes are given selectively: once, few, many, or a class where the clone is expanded.

TRBJ2-2 | - | once | TRBV23-1 | TGCGCCAGCAGTCGCATAACTATGGCGAGACCCGGGGAGCTGTTTTTT | CASSRITMARPGELFF
TRBJ2-5 | TRBD2 | - | TRBV28 | TGTGCCAGCAGTTTTAACCCTCTAGCGGGAGGGCAAGAGACCCAGTACTTC | CASSFNPLAGGQETQYF
TRBJ2-7 | TRBD2 | - | TRBV7-2 | TGTGCCAGCAGCTTAGCGGGACTAGCGGACTACGAGCAGTACTTC | CASSLAGLADYEQYF
TRBJ2-2 | - | few | TRBV6-5 | TGTGCCAGCAGTTACGGGGCCGGCACCGGGGAGCTGTTTTTT | CASSYGAGTGELFF
TRBJ2-7 | - | - | TRBV6-5 | TGTGCCAGCAGTTATGACGGGTACGAGCAGTACTTC | CASSYDGYEQYF
TRBJ2-1 | TRBD2 | - | TRBV14 | TGTGCCAGCAGCCAAGGAGGACTAGCGAGGGATGAGCAGTTCTTC | CASSQGGLARDEQFF
TRBJ1-6 | TRBD1 | - | TRBV7-9 | TGTGCCAGCAGCCCCTTGGACAGGGGAGCCTATAATTCACCCCTCCACTTT | CASSPLDRGAYNSPLHF
TRBJ2-2 | - | - | TRBV3-1/TRBV3-2 | TGTGCCAGCAGCCTCAGGTTAGCGACCGGGGAGCTGTTTTTT | CASSLRLATGELFF
TRBJ2-7 | - | - | TRBV5-1 | TGCGCCAGCAGCTCAATGGGGGCTTCCTACGAGCAGTACTTC | CASSSMGASYEQYF
TRBJ2-5 | TRBD2 | - | TRBV28 | TGTGCCAGCAGCCCGACTGGACTAGCGAATAAAGAGACCCAGTACTTC | CASSPTGLANKETQYF
TRBJ1-2 | - | - | TRBV21-1 | TGTGCCAGCAGCAAAGCGCTTTGTCCCGGGAAAGAGTGTGGCTACACCTTC | CASSKALCPGKECGYTF
TRBJ2-5 | - | - | TRBV7-9 | TGTGCCAGCAGCCCGCCAGCGGGTTTGGAGACCCAGTACTTC | CASSPPAGLETQYF
TRBJ2-5 | - | - | TRBV7-9 | TGTGCCAGCAGCCCCAGGTCGGAGACCCAGTACTTC | CASSPRSETQYF
TRBJ2-5 | - | - | TRBV19 | TGTGCCAGTAGTTCTCAGCGAGGGAAGACCCAGTACTTC | CASSSQRGKTQYF
TRBJ2-1 | TRBD2 | - | TRBV18 | TGTGCCAGCTCACCACTTATAGCGGGAGGGAATGAGCAGTTCTTC | CASSPLIAGGNEQFF
TRBJ2-7 | - | - | TRBV7-9 | TGTGCCAGCAGCTTAAGTCGCCGGACTACTAACTACGAGCAGTACTTC | CASSLSRRTTNYEQYF
TRBJ2-7 | TRBD2 | - | TRBV25-1 | TGTGCCAGCAGTATAGCGGGAGACCGCTACGAGCAGTACTTC | CASSIAGDRYEQYF
TRBJ2-1 | TRBD2 | - | TRBV15 | TGTGCCACCAGCAGAGATCTAGCGGGGGCCTACAATGAGCAGTTCTTC | CATSRDLAGAYNEQFF
TRBJ2-7 | TRBD1 | once | TRBV4-3 | TGCGCCAGCAGCCTCGGGACAGGGGGAACCTACGAGCAGTACTTC | CASSLGTGGTYEQYF
TRBJ2-2 | - | once | TRBV7-2 | TGTGCCAGCAGCCTCTGGGGGCGGGACACCGGGGAGCTGTTTTTT | CASSLWGRDTGELFF
TRBJ2-7 | TRBD1 | - | TRBV6-6 | TGTGCCAGCAGTACGGGACAGGGTAACGAGCAGTACTTC | CASSTGQGNEQYF
TRBJ1-6 | TRBD1 | - | TRBV6-5 | TGTGCCAGCAGAGAGGGGGCGAATAATTCACCCCTCCACTTT | CASREGANNSPLHF
TRBJ2-2 | - | - | TRBV4-3 | TGCGCCAGCAGCCAAGATCTATCACTGAACACCGGGGAGCTGTTTTTT | CASSQDLSLNTGELFF